Listed here are 8 T cell receptor beta chains from one sample, sequenced in a study of cytomegalovirus exposure and HLA in healthy donors. Primers for the PCR totalled 60 Vbeta and 13 Jbeta. The method was immunoSEQ multiplex PCR; TCRdb's version includes in-frame clones alone and lacks a portion of them. The sample includes 100,000 to 150,000 clones, about 80% of them seen just once. The sequenced sample consisted of PBMCs. All receptors derive from a woman aged 40 to 50 in good health and CMV-seronegative.

The chain employs TRBV15 and TRBJ2-3; 8 bases are a match to TRBD1. The V gene end was trimmed by 0 bases and the J gene end by 1 base; junction bases not matched to a gene: 3. The CDR3 is 16 residues long. The germline gives CDR1 LNHNV, CDR2 YYDKDF (reference sequence). Written as DNA, the CDR3 is TGTGCCACCAGCAGAGAGGACAGGGATCGCACAGATACGCAGTATTTT. Translating gives CATSREDRDRTDTQYF.

The J gene is TRBJ1-1, the V gene TRBV6-5; TRBD1 matches at 8 bases. Germline lookup yields CDR1 MNHEY and CDR2 SVGAGI. The ends lost 6 bases at V and 1 base at J; junction bases unmatched: 4. The CDR3 contains 14 residues. The CDR3 loop is CASSPGGRNTEAFF. The CDR3, as DNA: TGTGCCAGCAGCCCAGGGGGCCGGAACACTGAAGCTTTCTTT.

The chain links TRBV5-1 to TRBJ2-7; D is perhaps TRBD2 (5 bases). This CDR3 is 12 amino acids long. V dropped 4 bases and J dropped 5 bases, with 10 bases sitting between them. Germline V gene lookup returns CDR1 SGHRS and CDR2 YFSETQ. CDR3: CASSLPGNEQYF. In DNA, the CDR3 is TGCGCCAGCAGCCTCCCCGGGAACGAGCAGTACTTC. Based on the CDR3 plus reference TRBV5-1 and TRBJ2-7, the full variable domain is KAGVTQTPRYLIKTRGQQVTLSCSPISGHRSVSWYQQTPGQGLQFLFEYFSETQRNKGNFPGRFSGRQFSNSRSEMNVSTLELGDSALYLCASSLPGNEQYFGPGTRLTVT.

This chain links TRBV27 with TRBJ2-1, with 9 bases fitting TRBD2. Germline V gives CDR1 MNHEY, CDR2 SMNVEV (reference sequence). Trimming cost V 5 bases and J 0 bases; bases outside gene matches: 5. CDR3 size: 16 residues. CDR3: CASSRASGVSYNEQFF. In DNA form, the CDR3 reads TGTGCCAGCAGTCGGGCTAGCGGGGTCTCCTACAATGAGCAGTTCTTC.

The rearrangement joins TRBV7-9 to TRBJ1-1; D gene ambiguous. From germline, CDR1 is SEHNR and CDR2 FQNEAQ (reference sequence). This CDR3 has 11 residues. Trimming left V 4 bases short and J 5 bases short, with 5 bases between. The chain's CDR3 is CASSWSTEAFF. The CDR3 nucleotides are TGTGCCAGCAGCTGGAGTACTGAAGCTTTCTTT.

The V call is TRBV15, the J call TRBJ2-2; the match to TRBD1 covers 11 bases. Losses at the gene ends were 3 bases for V and 5 bases for J; bases not matched to a gene: 8. Germline CDR1 is LNHNV and CDR2 is YYDKDF (reference sequence). This CDR3 contains 17 residues. The CDR3 sequence: CATSRDRGLSGTGELFF. CDR3 in DNA: TGTGCCACCAGCAGGGACAGGGGGCTATCGGGGACCGGGGAGCTGTTTTTT.

Here the CDR3 DNA reads TGTGCCAGCAGCCTGGGACAGGGAAACGAGCAGTACTTC. It is translated as CASSLGQGNEQYF. The chain couples TRBV7-6 to TRBJ2-7; 9 positions match TRBD1. The CDR3 loop spans 13 amino acids. Losses at the gene ends were 5 bases for V and 5 bases for J; bases not matched to a gene: 4. Per germline, CDR1 SGHVS and CDR2 FNYEAQ.

This chain joins TRBV29-1 and TRBJ2-7; D remains unclear. This CDR3 has 12 residues. Germline assignment: CDR1 SQVTM and CDR2 ANQGSEA. V was pared by 1 base and J by 2 bases, with 6 bases between. CDR3 region: CSVEVQTYEQYF. The CDR3 nucleotides read TGCAGCGTTGAAGTACAGACCTACGAGCAGTACTTC.